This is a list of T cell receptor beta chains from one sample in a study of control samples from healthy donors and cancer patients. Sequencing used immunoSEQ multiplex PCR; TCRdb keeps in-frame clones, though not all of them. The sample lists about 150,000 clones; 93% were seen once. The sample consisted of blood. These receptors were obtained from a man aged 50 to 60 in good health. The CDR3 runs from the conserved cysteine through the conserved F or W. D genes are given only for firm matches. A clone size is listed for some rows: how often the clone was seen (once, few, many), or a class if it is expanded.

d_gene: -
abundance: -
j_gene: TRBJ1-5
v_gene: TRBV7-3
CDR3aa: CALSDGRQPQHF
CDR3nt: TGTGCCCTCTCCGACGGTCGTCAGCCCCAGCATTTT

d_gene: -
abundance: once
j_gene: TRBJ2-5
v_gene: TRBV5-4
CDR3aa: CASSLSTAQETQYF
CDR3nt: TGTGCCAGCAGCTTGTCAACGGCTCAAGAGACCCAGTACTTC

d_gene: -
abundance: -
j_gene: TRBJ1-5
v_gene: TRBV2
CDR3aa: CASSGGYSNQPQHF
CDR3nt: TGTGCCAGCAGTGGGGGCTATAGCAATCAGCCCCAGCATTTT

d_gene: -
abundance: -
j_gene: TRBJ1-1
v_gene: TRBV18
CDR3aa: CASSQDRNTEAFF
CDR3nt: TGTGCCAGCTCACAAGACAGAAACACTGAAGCTTTCTTT

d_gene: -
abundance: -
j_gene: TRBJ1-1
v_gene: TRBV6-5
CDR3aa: CASRQGRDTEAFF
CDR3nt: TGTGCCAGCAGACAGGGTAGGGACACTGAAGCTTTCTTT

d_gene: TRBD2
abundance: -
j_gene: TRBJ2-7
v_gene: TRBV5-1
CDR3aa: CASSSGTSSYEQYF
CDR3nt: TGCGCCAGCAGCTCCGGGACTAGCTCCTACGAGCAGTACTTC

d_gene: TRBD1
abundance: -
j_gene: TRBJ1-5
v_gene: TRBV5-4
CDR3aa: CASSPDRGSNQPQHF
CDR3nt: TGTGCCAGCAGCCCGGACAGGGGTTCGAATCAGCCCCAGCATTTT

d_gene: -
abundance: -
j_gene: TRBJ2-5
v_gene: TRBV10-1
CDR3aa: CASSVERGQQETQYF
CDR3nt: TGCGCCAGCAGTGTGGAAAGGGGACAACAAGAGACCCAGTACTTC

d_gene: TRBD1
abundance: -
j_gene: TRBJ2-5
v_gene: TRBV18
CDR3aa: CASSPGTGVETQYF
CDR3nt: TGTGCCAGCTCACCCGGGACAGGGGTAGAGACCCAGTACTTC

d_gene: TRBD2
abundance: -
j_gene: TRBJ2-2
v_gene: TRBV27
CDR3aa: CASSTRLAGSNTGELFF
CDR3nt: TGTGCCAGCAGTACAAGACTAGCAGGTTCGAACACCGGGGAGCTGTTTTTT

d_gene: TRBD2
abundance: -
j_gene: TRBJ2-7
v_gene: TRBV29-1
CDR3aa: CSVGRLAEEQYF
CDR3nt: TGCAGCGTCGGGAGGCTAGCGGAAGAGCAGTACTTC

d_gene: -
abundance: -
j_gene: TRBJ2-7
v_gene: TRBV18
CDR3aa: CASSHSEAPDEQYF
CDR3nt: TGTGCCAGCTCACATTCGGAGGCCCCGGACGAGCAGTACTTC

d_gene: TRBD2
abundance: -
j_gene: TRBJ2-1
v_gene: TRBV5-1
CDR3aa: CASSLEGGRGFGEQFF
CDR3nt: TGCGCCAGCAGCTTGGAAGGCGGGAGGGGCTTCGGTGAGCAGTTCTTC

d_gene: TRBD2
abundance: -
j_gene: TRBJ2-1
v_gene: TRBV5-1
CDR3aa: CASSFKREWGLDEQFF
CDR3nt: TGCGCCAGCAGCTTCAAGCGGGAGTGGGGTTTAGATGAGCAGTTCTTC

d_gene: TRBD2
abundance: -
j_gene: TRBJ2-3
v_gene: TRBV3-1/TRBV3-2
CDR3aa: CASSQSGTRITDTQYF
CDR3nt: TGTGCCAGCAGCCAGTCCGGGACTAGGATCACAGATACGCAGTATTTT

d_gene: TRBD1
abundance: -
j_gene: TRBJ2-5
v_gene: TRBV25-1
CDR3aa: CASSEGQGKETQYF
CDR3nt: TGTGCCAGCAGTGAGGGACAGGGGAAAGAGACCCAGTACTTC

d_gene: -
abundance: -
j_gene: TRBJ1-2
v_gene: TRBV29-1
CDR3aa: CSVDHGRGVYGYTF
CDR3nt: TGCAGCGTTGATCATGGCAGGGGTGTCTATGGCTACACCTTC

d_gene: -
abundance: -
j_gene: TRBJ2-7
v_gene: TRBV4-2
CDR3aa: CASSQDEAEQYF
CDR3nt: TGTGCCAGCAGCCAAGATGAGGCTGAGCAGTACTTC

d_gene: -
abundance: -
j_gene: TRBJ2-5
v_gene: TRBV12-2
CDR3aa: CASRPRGGGPGETQYF
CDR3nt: TGTGCAAGTCGCCCCCGCGGGGGGGGCCCGGGAGAGACCCAGTACTTC

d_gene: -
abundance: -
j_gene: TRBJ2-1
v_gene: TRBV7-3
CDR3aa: CASGGLTSYNEQFF
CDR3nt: TGTGCCAGCGGTGGACTTACCTCCTACAATGAGCAGTTCTTC

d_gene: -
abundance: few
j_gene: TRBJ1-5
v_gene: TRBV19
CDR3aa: CASTPRQGYLLMSNQPQHF
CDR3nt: TGTGCCAGTACCCCCCGTCAGGGATACTTATTAATGAGCAATCAGCCCCAGCATTTT

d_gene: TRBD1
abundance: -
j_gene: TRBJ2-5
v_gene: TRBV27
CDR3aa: CASSPIIGGFRKTQYF
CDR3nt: TGTGCCAGCAGCCCCATTATAGGGGGCTTTCGAAAGACCCAGTACTTC

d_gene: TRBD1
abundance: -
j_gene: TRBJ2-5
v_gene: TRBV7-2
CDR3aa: CASSLVTGQQETQYF
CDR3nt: TGTGCCAGCAGCTTAGTGACGGGACAGCAAGAGACCCAGTACTTC

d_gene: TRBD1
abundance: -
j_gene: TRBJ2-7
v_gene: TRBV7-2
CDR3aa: CASSLGQGATYEQYF
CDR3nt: TGTGCCAGCAGCTTAGGACAGGGGGCCACCTACGAGCAGTACTTC

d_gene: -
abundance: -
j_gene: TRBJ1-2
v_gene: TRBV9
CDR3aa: CASSDDHTSDYGYTF
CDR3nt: TGTGCCAGCAGCGATGACCACACTTCGGACTATGGCTACACCTTC

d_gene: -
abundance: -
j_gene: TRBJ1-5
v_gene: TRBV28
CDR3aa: CASSSTLGGQPQHF
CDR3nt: TGTGCCAGCAGTTCGACCCTAGGCGGGCAGCCCCAGCATTTT

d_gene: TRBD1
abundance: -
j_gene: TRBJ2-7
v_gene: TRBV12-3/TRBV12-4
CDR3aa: CASSKLTGIEQYF
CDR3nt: TGTGCCAGCAGTAAGTTGACAGGGATCGAGCAGTACTTC

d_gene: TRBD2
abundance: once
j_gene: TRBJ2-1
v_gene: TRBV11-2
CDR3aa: CASSFLSGRNRYNEQFF
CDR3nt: TGTGCCAGCAGCTTCCTTAGCGGGAGGAATAGGTACAATGAGCAGTTCTTC

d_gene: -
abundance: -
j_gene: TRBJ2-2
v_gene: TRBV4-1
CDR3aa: CASSQEGYTGELFF
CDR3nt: TGCGCCAGCAGCCAAGAGGGGTACACCGGGGAGCTGTTTTTT

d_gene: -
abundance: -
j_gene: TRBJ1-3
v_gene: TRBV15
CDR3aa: CATSRDRSGGNTIYF
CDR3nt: TGTGCCACCAGCCGAGACAGGTCAGGCGGAAACACCATATATTTT

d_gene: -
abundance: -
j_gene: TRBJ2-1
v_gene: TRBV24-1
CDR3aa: CATSESLASHYNEQFF
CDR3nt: TGTGCCACCAGTGAGTCTCTAGCATCCCACTACAATGAGCAGTTCTTC

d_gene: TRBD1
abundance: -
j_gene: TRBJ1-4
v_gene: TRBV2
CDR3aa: CASTRTGWKEKLFF
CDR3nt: TGTGCCAGCACGAGGACAGGGTGGAAGGAAAAACTGTTTTTT

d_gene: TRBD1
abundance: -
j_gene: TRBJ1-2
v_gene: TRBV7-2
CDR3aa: CASSRNAYNQGAYGYTF
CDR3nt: TGTGCCAGCAGCCGCAACGCCTATAATCAGGGGGCGTATGGCTACACCTTC

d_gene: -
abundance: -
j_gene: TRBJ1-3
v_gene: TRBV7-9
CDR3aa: CASGYGSLGNTIYF
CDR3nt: TGTGCCAGCGGCTACGGTAGTCTTGGAAACACCATATATTTT

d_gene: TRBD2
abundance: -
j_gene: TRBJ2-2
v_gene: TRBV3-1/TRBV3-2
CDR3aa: CASSRREAFTGELFF
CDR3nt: TGTGCCAGCAGCCGACGGGAGGCCTTCACCGGGGAGCTGTTTTTT

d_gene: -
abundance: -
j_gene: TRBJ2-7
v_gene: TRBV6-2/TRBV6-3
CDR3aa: CASSPGTLYEQYF
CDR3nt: TGTGCCAGCAGCCCTGGGACTCTCTACGAGCAGTACTTC

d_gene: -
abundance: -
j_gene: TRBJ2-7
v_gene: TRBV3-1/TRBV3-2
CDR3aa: CASSQDGQGYSSSYEQYF
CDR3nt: TGTGCCAGCAGCCAAGATGGTCAGGGCTATTCCTCCTCCTACGAGCAGTACTTC

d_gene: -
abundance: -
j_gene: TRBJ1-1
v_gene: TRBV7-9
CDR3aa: CASSLVSGANTEAFF
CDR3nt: TGTGCCAGCAGCTTAGTATCAGGGGCGAACACTGAAGCTTTCTTT

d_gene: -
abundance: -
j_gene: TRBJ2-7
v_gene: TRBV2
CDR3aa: CASSEVGPYEQYF
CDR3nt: TGTGCCAGCAGTGAGGTCGGGCCCTACGAGCAGTACTTC

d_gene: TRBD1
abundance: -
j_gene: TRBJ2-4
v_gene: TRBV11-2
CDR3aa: CASSRTGGYSKNIQYF
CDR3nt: TGTGCCAGCAGCCGTACAGGGGGCTACTCCAAAAACATTCAGTACTTC

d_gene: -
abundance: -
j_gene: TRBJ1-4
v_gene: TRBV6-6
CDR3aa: CASSYSGSGKLFF
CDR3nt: TGTGCCAGCAGTTACTCAGGGAGTGGAAAACTGTTTTTT

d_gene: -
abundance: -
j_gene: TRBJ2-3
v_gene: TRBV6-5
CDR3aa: CASSYVQAKSTDTQYF
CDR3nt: TGTGCCAGCAGTTACGTTCAGGCAAAAAGCACAGATACGCAGTATTTT

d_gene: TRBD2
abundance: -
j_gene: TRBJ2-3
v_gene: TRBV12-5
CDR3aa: CASGLVQGSGRPLTDTQYF
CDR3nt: TGTGCTAGTGGTTTGGTACAAGGTAGCGGGAGGCCCCTCACAGATACGCAGTATTTT

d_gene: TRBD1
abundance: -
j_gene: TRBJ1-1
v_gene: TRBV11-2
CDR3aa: CASSFDTRGSVTEAFF
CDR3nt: TGTGCCAGCAGCTTCGACACCAGGGGGTCGGTGACTGAAGCTTTCTTT

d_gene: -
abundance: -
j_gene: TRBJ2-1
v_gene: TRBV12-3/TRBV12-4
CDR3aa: CASSYSYNEQFF
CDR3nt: TGTGCCAGCAGCTATTCCTACAATGAGCAGTTCTTC